This entry lists 22 T cell receptor beta chains sequenced from one sample in a study of cytomegalovirus exposure and HLA in healthy donors. The study ran its PCR with 60 Vbeta and 13 Jbeta primers. Data came from immunoSEQ multiplex PCR; TCRdb stores just in-frame clones and leaves some out. The table shows about 110,000 clones, with less than 80% occurring only once. The sequenced sample consisted of PBMCs. All receptors derive from a man aged 25 to 40 in good health and CMV-seronegative.

The gene calls are TRBV4-1 and TRBJ1-2; no reliable D call. Trimming pared 4 bases from V and 5 bases from J, leaving 17 bases between. The CDR3 runs 15 residues. The germline gives CDR1 MGHRA, CDR2 YSYEKL. The CDR3 DNA follows: TGCGCCAGCAGCCCCCAGCCGGGAGACGGGTATGGCTACACCTTC. Its translation is CASSPQPGDGYGYTF.

Concerning this clone itself: Other nucleotide sequences from this sample produce the same CDR3. This rearrangement joins TRBV7-2 to TRBJ1-2, with D possibly TRBD1 on 5 matching bases. Trimming stripped 1 base from V and 2 bases from J, with 5 bases between. Germline loops: CDR1 SGHTA, CDR2 FQGNSA. CDR3 length equals 13 residues. CDR3 in DNA: TGTGCCAGCAGCTTAGGACAGAACTATGGCTACACCTTC. Translating it yields CASSLGQNYGYTF.

The chain carries TRBV29-1 and TRBJ2-7; D is ambiguous. Germline V gives CDR1 SQVTM, CDR2 ANQGSEA. V dropped 6 bases and J dropped 3 bases, with 9 bases sitting between them. The CDR3 sequence is 11 residues long. The CDR3 sequence is CSVQQSYEQYF. The CDR3 nucleotides are TGCAGCGTGCAACAGAGCTACGAGCAGTACTTC.

Only a few counts were recorded for this clone. The chain uses TRBV4-3 and TRBJ2-3; perhaps TRBD2 as D (7 bases). The CDR3 is made up of 18 amino acids. V lost 0 bases, J lost 2 bases, and 18 bases lay in between. Germline CDR1 is LGHNA and CDR2 is YSLEER. The CDR3 loop is CASSQDPEWGGVTDTQYF. The CDR3 DNA sequence: TGCGCCAGCAGCCAAGATCCTGAGTGGGGGGGCGTCACAGATACGCAGTATTTT.

The J gene is TRBJ1-2, the V gene TRBV13, with D maybe TRBD1 (6 bases). The CDR3 consists of 13 residues. Germline V lookup: CDR1 PRHDT, CDR2 FYEKMQ (reference sequence). V was shortened by 2 bases and J by 7 bases, with 11 bases between the two germline ends. The CDR3 region is CASSLPDSIGYTF. CDR3 DNA sequence: TGTGCCAGCAGCTTACCGGACAGTATTGGCTACACCTTC.

The chain carries TRBV6-1 and TRBJ1-4, with 8 nucleotides matching TRBD1. The CDR3 sequence is 14 residues long. Per germline, CDR1 MNHNS and CDR2 SASEGT. V lost 1 base to trimming and J lost 7 bases; unmatched junction nucleotides: 2. The chain's CDR3 is CASSEGTGFEKLFF. CDR3 in DNA: TGTGCCAGCAGTGAAGGGACAGGGTTTGAAAAACTGTTTTTT.

The chain recombines TRBV2 with TRBJ2-5, with TRBD2 as a possible D gene (6 bases). The germline V gene encodes CDR1 SNHLY and CDR2 FYNNEI. V was cut by 5 bases and J by 5 bases, with 12 bases left in between. CDR3 length: 13 amino acids. CDR3 DNA sequence: TGTGCCAGCAGTCTGGGCGGGGTTGAGACCCAGTACTTC. Protein sequence: CASSLGGVETQYF.

J is TRBJ2-7 and V is TRBV5-1; the D is unclear. V lost 0 bases and J lost 1, with 5 bases in between. Germline CDR1 reads SGHRS; CDR2 reads YFSETQ. The CDR3 runs to 13 residues. The CDR3 DNA sequence: TGCGCCAGCAGCTTGGAACAGTCCTACGAGCAGTACTTC. Its translation is CASSLEQSYEQYF.

The V and J genes are TRBV9 and TRBJ1-3; D possibly corresponds to TRBD1 (6 bases). The germline V gene encodes CDR1 SGDLS and CDR2 YYNGEE. Trimming stripped 0 bases from V and 2 bases from J, with 9 bases between. The CDR3 runs 15 residues. DNA for the CDR3: TGTGCCAGCAGCGTAGGAGGGGGTACTGGAAACACCATATATTTT. Translation gives CASSVGGGTGNTIYF.

The V gene is TRBV6-5, the J gene TRBJ2-4; D is undetermined. This CDR3 has 12 residues. Germline assignment: CDR1 MNHEY and CDR2 SVGAGI. Trimming cost V 6 bases and J 6 bases, with 9 bases left between them. The CDR3 here is CASSARGNIQYF. The CDR3, as DNA: TGTGCCAGCAGCGCCAGAGGAAACATTCAGTACTTC.

This clone was picked up a small number of times. In DNA, the CDR3 is TGTGCCAGTAGTCTAATAGCGAGGAGCTCCTACGAGCAGTACTTC. This encodes CASSLIARSSYEQYF. The chain has TRBV19 and TRBJ2-7; TRBD2 is a possible D gene (5 bases). Germline CDR1 LNHDA, CDR2 SQIVND (reference sequence). The V and J ends lost 5 bases and 0 bases respectively, with 14 bases between them. This CDR3 has 15 amino acids.

This clone was counted a few times. CDR3 in amino acids: CASSFLSRRTEAFF. DNA for the CDR3: TGTGCCAGCAGTTTCTTATCCCGGAGGACTGAAGCTTTCTTT. This rearrangement joins TRBV28 to TRBJ1-1, with D hard to call. The length of the CDR3 is 14 residues. Germline values: CDR1 MDHEN, CDR2 SYDVKM. V lost 3 bases and J 5 bases, leaving 13 bases between the germline ends. Full variable domain (remainder filled in from reference TRBV28 and TRBJ1-1): DVKVTQSSRYLVKRTGEKVFLECVQDMDHENMFWYRQDPGLGLRLIYFSYDVKMKEKGDIPEGYSVSREKKERFSLILESASTNQTSMYLCASSFLSRRTEAFFGQGTRLTVV.

The chain couples TRBV29-1 to TRBJ1-1; TRBD1 is a possible D gene (5 bases). Germline values: CDR1 SQVTM, CDR2 ANQGSEA. Deletions cut 5 bases from V and 1 base from J, with 8 bases between. The CDR3 is made up of 12 amino acids. For the CDR3, the DNA is TGCAGCGTTCTTCAGGGGAACACTGAAGCTTTCTTT. It translates to CSVLQGNTEAFF.

J is TRBJ2-2 and V is TRBV15; D possibly corresponds to TRBD2 (6 bases). The germline CDR1 and CDR2 sequences are LNHNV and YYDKDF (reference sequence). Trimming pared 5 bases from V and 2 bases from J, leaving 12 bases between. The CDR3 runs to 15 residues. CDR3 amino acids: CATSAAGINTGELFF. The DNA for the CDR3 is TGTGCCACCAGCGCGGCGGGGATCAACACCGGGGAGCTGTTTTTT. Using reference TRBV15 and TRBJ2-2 for the parts outside the CDR3, the full variable domain is DAMVIQNPRYQVTQFGKPVTLSCSQTLNHNVMYWYQQKSSQAPKLLFHYYDKDFNNEADTPDNFQSRRPNTSFCFLDIRSPGLGDTAMYLCATSAAGINTGELFFGEGSRLTVL.

The V call is TRBV5-1, the J call TRBJ2-3, with D tentatively TRBD2 (6 bases). V was trimmed by 1 base and J by 3 bases, leaving 12 bases between them. The CDR3 contains 15 residues. Germline assignment: CDR1 SGHRS and CDR2 YFSETQ. Here the CDR3 DNA reads TGCGCCAGCAGCTTGTCCTACCGGGAGACAGATACGCAGTATTTT. It encodes CASSLSYRETDTQYF.

This chain links TRBV15 with TRBJ1-1; D remains ambiguous. Deletions cut 4 bases from V and 0 bases from J, with 12 bases between. This CDR3 is 15 amino acids long. The germline gives CDR1 LNHNV, CDR2 YYDKDF (reference sequence). For the CDR3, the DNA is TGTGCCACCAGCACTGCTCAGCGGCTGAACACTGAAGCTTTCTTT. Translating gives CATSTAQRLNTEAFF.

The chain is built from TRBV19 and TRBJ1-2; D is ambiguous. Trimming left V 10 bases short and J 7 bases short, with 16 bases between. The CDR3 contains 12 residues. Germline CDR1 reads LNHDA; CDR2 reads SQIVND (reference sequence). Here the CDR3 reads CATRAAGRGYTF. Here the CDR3 DNA reads TGTGCCACCCGGGCGGCGGGTCGTGGCTACACCTTC.

J is TRBJ2-6 and V is TRBV11-2; tentative D call: TRBD1 (5 bases). The V gene's germline CDR1 is SGHAT and CDR2 FQNNGV. V dropped 5 bases and J dropped 0 bases, with 17 bases sitting between them. The CDR3 totals 18 residues. The DNA of the CDR3 is TGTGCCAGCAGCAGGGGCAGTTCTATCAGCTCTGGGGCCAACGTCCTGACTTTC. The encoded protein is CASSRGSSISSGANVLTF.

This clone was found once. This sequence joins TRBV9 and TRBJ1-5; D gene ambiguous. The CDR3 runs 13 residues. Germline values: CDR1 SGDLS, CDR2 YYNGEE. V was pared by 7 bases and J by 2 bases, with 10 bases between. CDR3 loop: CASSNGGNQPQHF. CDR3 bases: TGTGCCAGCTCCAACGGTGGCAATCAGCCCCAGCATTTT.

The rearrangement uses TRBV6-5 and TRBJ1-4, with D unresolved. The CDR3 is made up of 15 amino acids. Trimming shortened V by 0 bases and J by 8 bases, and 13 bases separated the two germline ends. CDR1 is MNHEY, CDR2 SVGAGI, per germline. The CDR3 loop reads CASSYSSGRAEKLFF. CDR3 DNA: TGTGCCAGCAGTTACTCGAGCGGCCGAGCGGAAAAACTGTTTTTT.

The chain is built from TRBV4-3 and TRBJ1-2, with D possibly TRBD1 on 5 matching bases. The CDR3 totals 12 residues. Germline-derived CDR1 and CDR2 are LGHNA and YSLEER. Trimming cost V 3 bases and J 8 bases, with 10 bases left between them. Here the CDR3 reads CASSHAGGGYTF. CDR3 DNA sequence: TGCGCCAGCAGCCACGCGGGGGGAGGCTACACCTTC.

This chain connects TRBV28 to TRBJ2-5; D possibly corresponds to TRBD2 (7 bases). Deletions cut 6 bases from V and 2 bases from J, with 16 bases between. The length of the CDR3 is 15 residues. The germline gives CDR1 MDHEN, CDR2 SYDVKM. The CDR3 reads CASRGGGRSQETQYF. Written as DNA, the CDR3 is TGTGCCAGCAGGGGAGGGGGTCGGTCACAAGAGACCCAGTACTTC.